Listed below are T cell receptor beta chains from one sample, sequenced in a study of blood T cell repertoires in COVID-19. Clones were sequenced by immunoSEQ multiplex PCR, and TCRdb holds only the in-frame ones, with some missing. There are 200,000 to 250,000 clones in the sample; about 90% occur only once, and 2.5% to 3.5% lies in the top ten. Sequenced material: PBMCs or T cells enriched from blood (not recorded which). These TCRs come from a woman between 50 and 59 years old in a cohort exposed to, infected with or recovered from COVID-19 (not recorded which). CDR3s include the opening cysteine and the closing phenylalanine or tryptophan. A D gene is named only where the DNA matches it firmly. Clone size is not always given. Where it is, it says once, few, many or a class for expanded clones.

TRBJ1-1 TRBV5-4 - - CASSLAEMGGTEAFF TGTGCCAGCAGCTTGGCGGAGATGGGTGGCACTGAAGCTTTCTTT
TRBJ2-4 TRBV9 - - CASSVGRENIQYF TGTGCCAGCAGCGTAGGCAGGGAAAACATTCAGTACTTC
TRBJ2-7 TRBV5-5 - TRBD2 CASSLGTSYNYEQYF TGTGCCAGCAGCTTGGGGACTAGCTATAACTACGAGCAGTACTTC
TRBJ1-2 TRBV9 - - CASSVATAGNYGYTF TGTGCCAGCAGCGTAGCTACGGCAGGAAACTATGGCTACACCTTC
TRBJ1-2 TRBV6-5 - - CASSYSPTLKGGYTF TGTGCCAGCAGTTACTCCCCGACACTAAAGGGGGGCTACACCTTC
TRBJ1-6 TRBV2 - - CASSTRLGSPLHF TGTGCCAGCAGTACCCGACTTGGTTCACCCCTCCACTTT
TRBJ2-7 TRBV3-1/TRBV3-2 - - CASSLAGGGPYEQYF TGTGCCAGCAGCCTGGCGGGCGGGGGCCCCTACGAGCAGTACTTC
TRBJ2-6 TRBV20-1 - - CSASRGAGANVLTF TGCAGTGCAAGTCGGGGGGCAGGGGCCAACGTCCTGACTTTC
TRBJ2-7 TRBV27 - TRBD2 CASSLGLAGASEQYF TGTGCCAGCAGTCTCGGACTAGCGGGGGCAAGCGAGCAGTACTTC
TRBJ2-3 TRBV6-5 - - CASSLREFGTDTQYF TGTGCCAGCAGTTTACGGGAGTTTGGAACAGATACGCAGTATTTT
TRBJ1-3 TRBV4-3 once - CASSQGAPGNTIYF TGCGCCAGCAGCCAAGGCGCTCCTGGAAACACCATATATTTT
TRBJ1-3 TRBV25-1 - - CASTETASGNTIYF TGTGCCAGCACCGAGACAGCCTCTGGAAACACCATATATTTT
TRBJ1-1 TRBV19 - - CASSIGRAWGGLRDAFF TGTGCCAGTAGTATTGGAAGGGCCTGGGGGGGGCTTAGGGACGCTTTCTTT
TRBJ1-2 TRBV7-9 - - CASGQDGYTF TGTGCCAGCGGGCAGGATGGCTACACCTTC
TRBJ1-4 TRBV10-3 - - CAISDGGLRSRGGELFF TGTGCCATCAGTGATGGTGGGTTACGTTCCCGTGGAGGAGAACTGTTTTTT
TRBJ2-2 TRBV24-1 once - CATSDPMNTGELFF TGTGCCACCAGTGACCCAATGAACACCGGGGAGCTGTTTTTT
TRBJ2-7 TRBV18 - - CASSPGQGLSYEQYF TGTGCCAGCTCACCAGGCCAGGGCCTCTCCTACGAGCAGTACTTC
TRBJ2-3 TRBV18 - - CASSPATSRSTDTQYF TGTGCCAGCTCACCTGCAACCAGCAGGAGCACAGATACGCAGTATTTT
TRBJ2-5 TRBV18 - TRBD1 CASSPRDSGETQYF TGTGCCAGCTCACCCCGGGACAGTGGGGAGACCCAGTACTTC
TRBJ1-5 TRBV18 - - CASSPQVDQPQHF TGTGCCAGCTCACCCCAGGTGGATCAGCCCCAGCATTTT
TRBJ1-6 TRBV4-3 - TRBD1 CASSQGQGAGNSPLHF TGCGCCAGCAGCCAAGGACAGGGGGCGGGTAATTCACCCCTCCACTTT
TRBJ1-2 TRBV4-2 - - CASSQEDGDYGYTF TGTGCCAGCAGCCAAGAGGACGGGGACTATGGCTACACCTTC
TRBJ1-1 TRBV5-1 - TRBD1 CASSFRQGGMNTEAFF TGCGCCAGCAGCTTTCGACAGGGGGGCATGAACACTGAAGCTTTCTTT
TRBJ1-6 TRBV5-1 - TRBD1 CASSLVSRGRESPLHF TGCGCCAGCAGCTTGGTATCCAGGGGGCGTGAGTCACCCCTCCACTTT
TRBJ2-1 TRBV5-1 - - CASSRPASSYNEQFF TGCGCCAGCAGCCGTCCGGCTAGCTCCTACAATGAGCAGTTCTTC
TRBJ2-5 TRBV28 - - CASNKGGAPTAQYF TGTGCCAGCAATAAGGGGGGGGCCCCGACGGCCCAGTACTTC
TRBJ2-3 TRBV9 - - CASSPGNLFTDTQYF TGTGCCAGCAGCCCCGGGAATTTGTTTACAGATACGCAGTATTTT
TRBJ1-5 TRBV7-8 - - CASSPNHSRQVKSQPQHF TGTGCCAGCAGTCCTAATCATTCCAGACAGGTTAAGAGTCAGCCCCAGCATTTT
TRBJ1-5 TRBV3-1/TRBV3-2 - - CASSPRDSRRAQHF TGTGCCAGCAGCCCCCGGGACTCCCGTAGGGCCCAGCATTTT
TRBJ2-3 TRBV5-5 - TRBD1 CASSLGDSLVGTQYF TGTGCCAGCAGCTTGGGGGACAGCCTAGTGGGTACGCAGTATTTT
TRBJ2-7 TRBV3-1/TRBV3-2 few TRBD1 CASSLSPGTAYEQYF TGTGCCAGCAGCCTCTCACCCGGGACAGCCTACGAGCAGTACTTC
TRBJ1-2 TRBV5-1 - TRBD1 CASSLADRGQTGYTF TGCGCCAGCAGCTTGGCCGACAGGGGGCAAACTGGCTACACCTTC
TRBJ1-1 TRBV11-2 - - CASSQTHREGFF TGTGCCAGCAGCCAAACGCACAGGGAAGGGTTCTTT
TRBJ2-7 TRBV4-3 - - CASSQAWAPYEQYF TGCGCCAGCAGCCAAGCCTGGGCCCCCTACGAGCAGTACTTC
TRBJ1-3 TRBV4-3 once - CASSQEAAATRNTIYF TGCGCCAGCAGCCAAGAAGCCGCAGCGACGAGAAACACCATATATTTT
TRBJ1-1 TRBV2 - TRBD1 CAIRQGDWNTEAFF TGTGCCATTCGACAGGGGGATTGGAACACTGAAGCTTTCTTT
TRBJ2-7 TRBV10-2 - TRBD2 CASSEPRGAVSYEQYF TGCGCCAGCAGTGAGCCGCGGGGGGCGGTCTCCTACGAGCAGTACTTC
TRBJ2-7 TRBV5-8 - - CASSRTINYEQYF TGTGCCAGCAGCCGGACTATAAACTACGAGCAGTACTTC
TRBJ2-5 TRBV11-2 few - CASSTVGGRGKTQYF TGTGCCAGCAGCACCGTCGGTGGTCGAGGAAAGACCCAGTACTTC
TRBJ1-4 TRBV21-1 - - CASSRSKALTGDLATNEKLFF TGTGCCAGCAGTCGTAGCAAAGCGTTGACAGGGGACCTTGCAACTAATGAAAAACTGTTTTTT
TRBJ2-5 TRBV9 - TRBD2 CASSVAPSGGWETQYF TGTGCCAGCAGCGTAGCCCCTAGCGGGGGGTGGGAGACCCAGTACTTC
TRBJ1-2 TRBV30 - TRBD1 CAWTPTGVYGYTF TGTGCCTGGACCCCGACAGGGGTCTATGGCTACACCTTC
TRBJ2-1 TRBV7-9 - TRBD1 CASTLPWDRDYNEQFF TGTGCCAGCACCCTCCCGTGGGACAGGGACTACAATGAGCAGTTCTTC
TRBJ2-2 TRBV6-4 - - CASSDGQTGELFF TGTGCCAGCAGCGATGGACAGACCGGGGAGCTGTTTTTT
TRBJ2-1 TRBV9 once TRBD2 CASSWRVAGASYNEQFF TGTGCCAGCAGTTGGCGGGTAGCGGGGGCCTCCTACAATGAGCAGTTCTTC
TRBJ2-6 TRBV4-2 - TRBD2 CASSQAGLAGSSGANVLTF TGTGCCAGCAGCCAAGCGGGACTAGCGGGGAGCTCTGGGGCCAACGTCCTGACTTTC
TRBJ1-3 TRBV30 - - CAWSVGGPGNTIYF TGTGCCTGGAGTGTGGGGGGACCAGGAAACACCATATATTTT
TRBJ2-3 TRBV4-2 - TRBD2 CASSLGLAGEDTQYF TGTGCCAGCAGCCTAGGACTAGCGGGAGAAGATACGCAGTATTTT
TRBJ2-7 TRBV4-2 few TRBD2 CASSQAPSSGGAYEQYF TGTGCCAGCAGCCAAGCCCCCTCCAGCGGGGGGGCTTACGAGCAGTACTTC
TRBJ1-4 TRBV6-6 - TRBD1 CASTRTGGVSYEKLFF TGTGCCAGCACTAGGACAGGGGGCGTTTCTTATGAAAAACTGTTTTTT
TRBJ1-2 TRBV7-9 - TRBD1 CASSSLSRTGTGGNYGYTF TGTGCCAGCAGCTCCCTAAGCCGCACAGGTACAGGGGGTAACTATGGCTACACCTTC
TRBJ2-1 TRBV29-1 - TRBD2 CSVEDRGLFLVGEQFF TGCAGCGTTGAAGATAGGGGACTATTTCTTGTGGGTGAGCAGTTCTTC
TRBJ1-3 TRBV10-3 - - CAIRPAGGLDSGNTIYF TGTGCCATACGACCGGCCGGGGGTCTTGACTCTGGAAACACCATATATTTT
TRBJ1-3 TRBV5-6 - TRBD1 CASSFIAGGVYGNTIYF TGTGCCAGCAGCTTTATCGCAGGGGGCGTTTATGGAAACACCATATATTTT
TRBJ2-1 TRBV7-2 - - CASSSPLGMNEQFF TGTGCCAGCAGCTCACCTCTAGGAATGAATGAGCAGTTCTTC
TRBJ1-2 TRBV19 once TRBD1 CASSRDRFRDGYTF TGTGCCAGTAGCCGGGACAGGTTTAGGGATGGCTACACCTTC
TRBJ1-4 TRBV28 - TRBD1 CASRPQGGGGEKLFF TGTGCCAGCAGGCCACAGGGGGGAGGGGGTGAAAAACTGTTTTTT
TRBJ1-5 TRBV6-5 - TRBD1 CASSPQGARLPQHF TGTGCCAGCAGTCCACAGGGGGCGCGTCTGCCCCAGCATTTT
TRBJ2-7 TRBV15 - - CATSPTGTYEQYF TGTGCCACCAGCCCGACAGGGACTTACGAGCAGTACTTC
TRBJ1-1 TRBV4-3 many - CASSQDMNTEAFF TGCGCCAGCAGCCAAGATATGAACACTGAAGCTTTCTTT